This T cell receptor (beta chain) was retrieved from a study of T-cell reconstitution after alpha-beta-depleted transplantation in children (dated by TCRdb to about 2016). For context, the study as a whole: The study quantitatively tracked T-cell immune reconstitution after TCRalphabeta/CD19-depleted allogeneic hematopoietic cell transplantation in children using TCR repertoire profiling.

This clonotype has at least ten counts. Its antigen is unknown. The record has no base qualities; no much larger clone is one base away. Via the germline V gene, CDR1 is MNHNS and CDR2 SASEGT. Including cysteine and phenylalanine, the CDR3 has 13 amino acids. Only the CDR3 region is kept as DNA, spanning 39 bases read in frame from base 1. V is pruned by 5 bases and J by 5 bases, leaving 4 bases of the junction without a gene match. To prepare the library, PCR was applied. Sequencing instrument: Illumina HiSeq 2500. TCR libraries were prepared with molecular barcoding, using unique molecular identifiers to normalize TCRbeta repertoire quantification. TCRdb redid the processing of the public reads, applying fastp at Q25 and MiXCR, and retained in-frame beta chains. Rows matching on CDR3 protein sequence are summarized as one entry with the most common DNA and genes. This sample comprises about 110,000 distinct CDR3 sequences, 10% of them detected only once. Clones ranked in the top ten supply 6.5% to 9.5% of the sample.

This clonotype originated in a human donor who donated a stem cell graft to a child with acute lymphoblastic leukemia. This chain is built from TRBV6-1 and TRBJ1-1; the junction holds 8 bases that match TRBD1. Sample: PBMCs from the stem cell graft donor, taken from the stem cell graft. The CDR3 corresponds to CASSQQGGTEAFF. Here is the DNA: TGTGCCAGCAGTCAACAGGGGGGGACTGAAGCTTTCTTT.